A single T cell receptor beta chain is shown here with its context. This record belongs to a study of blood T cell repertoires in COVID-19. Study context: There were acute and convalescent COVID-19 samples, and they came from the United States, Italy and Spain. Sources were T cells, B-cell-depleted T cells, or PBMCs; the material itself was cDNA or gDNA.

The CDR3 spans 11 residues. The V and J ends lost 4 bases and 8 bases respectively, with 9 bases between them. Germline values: CDR1 SGHDT, CDR2 YYEEEE. Per the original data handling: Reference gene primer amplification gave nucleated cell count estimates. Measured with immunoSEQ multiplex PCR; TCRdb has only the in-frame clones, and not every one. D and trimming come from the DNA, and the V and J calls and clone size come from that table. In the table there are about 490,000 clones, 75% to 90% of which are singletons. This TCR was recovered from a human donor in a cohort sampled during active COVID-19. The sample comprised peripheral blood. V usage is TRBV5-6 and J usage is TRBJ1-2; perhaps TRBD1 as D (6 bases). CDR3 DNA: TGTGCCAGCAGCACAGGGTCCGGCTACACCTTC. This translates into CASSTGSGYTF.